This T cell receptor beta chain was observed in a study of a mutant IDH1 vaccine in newly diagnosed glioma. Time point specified: baseline, week 1 (first vaccination visit). Stated treatment: pre-vaccination baseline after standard-of-care therapy. The donors' diagnosis was new WHO grade 3 or 4 astrocytoma that was IDH1-mutant and ATRX-lost. Profiled with immunoSEQ multiplex PCR; TCRdb holds only in-frame clones, not every one. The sample shows 55,000 to 70,000 clones, 80% to 90% of them seen only once. Germline V gene lookup returns CDR1 LNHNV and CDR2 YYDKDF (reference sequence). Trimming stripped 4 bases from V and 0 bases from J, with 13 bases between. The length of the CDR3 is 17 residues.

V and J are TRBV15 and TRBJ1-6, with D tentatively TRBD1 (6 bases). This TCR came from a man aged 30 to 45 with glioma. This specimen consisted of PBMCs, obtained from a glioma patient treated with radiotherapy, temozolomide or both. CDR3 coding DNA: TGTGCCACCAGCACCTCAGGACAGAGCTCCTATAATTCACCCCTCCACTTT. It specifies CATSTSGQSSYNSPLHF.